These 15 T cell receptor beta chains share one sample of origin, sequenced in a study of response to subunit inactivated influenza vaccine (dated by TCRdb to the late 2010s). The library was obtained by RT-PCR. Sequencing instrument: Illumina HiSeq 2500. In-frame beta chains were kept once TCRdb had trimmed the public reads at Q25 with fastp and called clones with MiXCR. Rows are unified per CDR3 protein, each entry keeping the most common DNA and genes. The sample table lists about 700,000 distinct CDR3 sequences, 15% to 17% of them with a count of one. The ten largest clones represent 9.5% to 13% of the sample. Sequencing was performed on PBMCs from blood, taken roughly 12 days after vaccination. These receptor sequences come from a man aged 45-65 years who received an inactivated influenza vaccine. Donor details come from another sample of the same person, matched by shared clones.

This chain joins TRBV20-1 and TRBJ1-4; 7 nucleotides line up with TRBD1. The CDR3 length is 14 residues. Germline assignment: CDR1 DFQATT and CDR2 SNEGSKA (reference sequence). J was trimmed by 5 bases and V by 2 bases; bases with no gene match: 5. CDR3 residues: CSARKTGRNEKLFF. The CDR3 DNA follows: TGCAGTGCTAGAAAGACAGGGAGGAATGAAAAACTGTTTTTT.

Note on this clonotype: Being one base from a much bigger clone, this may be a read error. The rearrangement links TRBV29-1 to TRBJ2-7; D tentatively reads TRBD1 or TRBD2 (5 bases each). Germline CDR1 SQVTM, CDR2 ANQGSEA. V lost 3 bases, J lost 0 bases, and 6 bases lay in between. CDR3 length: 12 residues. Here the CDR3 DNA reads TGCAGCGTTGAGGGGGACTCCTACGAGCAGTACTTC. Its translation is CSVEGDSYEQYF.

The J gene is TRBJ2-3, the V gene TRBV20-1; D is uncertain. Germline V gene data show CDR1 as DFQATT and CDR2 as SNEGSKA (reference sequence). This CDR3 has 13 residues. V lost 0 bases and J lost 8, with 12 bases in between. The CDR3 protein is CSARDSFVLTQYF. In DNA, the CDR3 is TGCAGTGCTAGAGACTCCTTTGTCCTTACGCAGTATTTT.

This clonotype has just a few counts. The rearrangement uses TRBV20-1 and TRBJ2-3; 7 bases are shared with TRBD2. The length of the CDR3 is 17 residues. Per germline, CDR1 DFQATT and CDR2 SNEGSKA (reference sequence). V was clipped by 6 bases and J by 2 bases; unmatched bases: 17. The CDR3 sequence: CSASNLPGRDYTDTQYF. Written as DNA, the CDR3 is TGCAGTGCCTCCAATCTCCCGGGACGGGACTACACAGATACGCAGTATTTT.

The chain has TRBV7-2 and TRBJ2-4; TRBD1 agrees at 10 bases. V shed 5 bases and J 6 bases; nucleotides not matched to a gene: 4. CDR1 SGHTA and CDR2 FQGNSA come from the germline V gene. CDR3 length equals 14 residues. The CDR3 protein is CASSPRQGANIQYF. In DNA, the CDR3 is TGTGCCAGCAGCCCCCGACAGGGGGCAAACATTCAGTACTTC.

The rearrangement joins TRBV30 to TRBJ2-7; no reliable D call. Germline CDR1 GTSNPN, CDR2 SVGIG (reference sequence). With 5 bases removed from V and 2 bases from J, the gap between germline ends came to 13 bases. The CDR3 runs to 13 residues. The CDR3 loop reads CAWQAGNPYEQYF. CDR3 DNA sequence: TGTGCCTGGCAGGCCGGCAACCCCTACGAGCAGTACTTC. The full variable domain, its missing parts supplied by reference TRBV30 and TRBJ2-7, is SQTIHQWPATLVQPVGSPLSLECTVEGTSNPNLYWYRQAAGRGLQLLFYSVGIGQISSEVPQNLSASRPQDRQFILSSKKLLLSDSGFYLCAWQAGNPYEQYFGPGTRLTVT.

The chain joins TRBV20-1 to TRBJ1-5, with D perhaps matching TRBD1 (5 bases). The CDR3 spans 14 residues. Per germline, CDR1 DFQATT and CDR2 SNEGSKA (reference sequence). Trimming removed 5 bases from V and 9 bases from J, with 20 bases in between. Written as DNA, the CDR3 is TGCAGTGCTCCCTCGGTGGGGCCGGATGGGCCCCAGCATTTT. The encoded protein is CSAPSVGPDGPQHF.

This clonotype was counted between two and nine times. The chain combines TRBV21-1 with TRBJ2-5; the table's D gene call, TRBD1, was not cross checked with the DNA. TRBV21-1 is labeled a pseudogene. The CDR3 has 16 amino acids. For the CDR3, the DNA is TGTGCCAGCAGCTACCGGGACAGGGGTTACCAAGAGACCCAGTACTTC. Translated: CASSYRDRGYQETQYF.

J is TRBJ2-7 and V is TRBV4-3; 9 bases are shared with TRBD2. Trimming at V came to 0 bases and at J to 0 bases, leaving 12 bases not matched to a gene. The CDR3 has 19 amino acids. Per the germline V gene, CDR1 is LGHNA and CDR2 is YSLEER. The DNA for the CDR3 is TGCGCCAGCAGCCAAGAGCTGGCTAGCGGGGTCTCCCTCTCCTACGAGCAGTACTTC. Its protein product is CASSQELASGVSLSYEQYF.

The rearrangement uses TRBV11-2 and TRBJ2-1, with TRBD2 identical over 12 bases. J was trimmed by 3 bases and V by 3 bases; bases with no gene match: 6. Germline-derived CDR1 and CDR2 are SGHAT and FQNNGV. This CDR3 region has 17 residues. CDR3 protein: CASSLMTSGGYYNEQFF. CDR3 in DNA: TGTGCCAGCAGCTTGATGACTAGCGGGGGTTACTACAATGAGCAGTTCTTC.

This clonotype was observed a handful of times. The chain couples TRBV20-1 to TRBJ2-1, with 16 bases identical to TRBD2. This CDR3 contains 15 residues. Germline CDR1 DFQATT, CDR2 SNEGSKA (reference sequence). The trim removed 6 bases at V and 10 bases at J, leaving 9 bases unmatched. CDR3 amino acids: CSARLGTSGGAEQFF. Written as DNA, the CDR3 is TGCAGTGCAAGACTCGGGACTAGCGGGGGGGCCGAGCAGTTCTTC.

This clonotype has only a few counts. The chain links TRBV6-5 to TRBJ2-7, with D tentatively TRBD1 or TRBD2 (5 bases each). Trimming left V 0 bases short and J 3 bases short, with 15 bases between. The CDR3 has 16 residues. CDR1 is MNHEY and CDR2 is SVGAGI in the germline V gene. The CDR3 loop is CASSYSIGWGIYEQYF. The DNA of the CDR3 is TGTGCCAGCAGTTACTCGATTGGGTGGGGGATCTACGAGCAGTACTTC.

This clonotype was counted between two and nine times. At one end the junction does not follow the germline gene, possibly because of a read error. V and J are TRBV4-3 and TRBJ2-2, with TRBD1 matching over 7 bases. The length of the CDR3 is 16 residues. Germline lookup yields CDR1 LGHNA and CDR2 YSLEER. The CDR3 here is CASSKDRVLNTGELFF. The CDR3, as DNA: TGCGCCAGCAGCAAAGACAGGGTCCTGAACACCGGGGAGCTGTTTTTT.

The rearrangement links TRBV3-1 to TRBJ2-5, with D possibly matching TRBD2 (5 bases). The CDR3 totals 13 residues. The V end was cut by 4 bases, the J end by 5 bases, with 11 bases between. CDR1 is LGHDT and CDR2 is YNNKEL in the germline V gene (reference sequence). CDR3 in DNA: TGTGCCAGCAGCCCCGGAGGCACGGAGACCCAGTACTTC. Its translation is CASSPGGTETQYF.

This sequence joins TRBV4-3 and TRBJ2-7; D tentatively reads TRBD1 or TRBD2 (5 bases each). Germline V CDR1 and CDR2: LGHNA, YSLEER. V was trimmed by 3 bases and J by 4 bases, leaving 16 bases between them. The CDR3 extends over 15 amino acids. The CDR3 reads CASSHREGTAYEQYF. DNA for the CDR3: TGCGCCAGCAGCCACCGAGAAGGGACCGCGTACGAGCAGTACTTC.